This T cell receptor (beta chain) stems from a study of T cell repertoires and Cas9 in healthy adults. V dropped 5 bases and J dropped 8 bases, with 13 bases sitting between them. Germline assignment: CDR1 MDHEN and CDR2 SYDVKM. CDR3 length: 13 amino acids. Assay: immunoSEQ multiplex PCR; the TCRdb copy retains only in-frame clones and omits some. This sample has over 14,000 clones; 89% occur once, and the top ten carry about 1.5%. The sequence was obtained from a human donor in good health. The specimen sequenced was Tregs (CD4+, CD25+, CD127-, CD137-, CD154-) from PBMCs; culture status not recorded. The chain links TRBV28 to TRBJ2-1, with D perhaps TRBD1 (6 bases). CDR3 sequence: CASSGWTADEQFF. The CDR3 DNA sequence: TGTGCCAGCAGTGGGTGGACAGCCGATGAGCAGTTCTTC.